This section outlines one TCR beta chain sequence together with its context. Its antigen remains unidentified. No base-level quality is on record; no much larger clone is a single base apart. The data were obtained in a study of spatial heterogeneity in lung cancer (dated by TCRdb to the late 2010s). In the study overall: Samples were obtained from 70 to 85 patients with early-stage, untreated non-small cell lung cancer from the lung TRACERx cohort. The study linked features of the TCR repertoire to counts of nonsynonymous mutations, which were determined by whole-exome sequencing of tumor tissue. More beta-chain than alpha-chain transcripts were consistently detected, likely reflecting higher beta-chain transcript abundance. In the raw uncorrected reads, each unique combination of TCR and UMI appeared more than ten times on average. Follow-up PBMC samples were sequenced whenever the samples were available, and the median time to follow-up was about 2 years after resection. TCR alpha and beta repertoires were quantitatively compared across multiple tumor regions, matched nontumor lung and blood in non-small cell lung cancer. Both alpha and beta chains were TCR-sequenced in samples taken at surgery, namely 220 tumor regions, fewer than 80 matched nontumor lung samples and a few dozen PBMC samples.

Study-wide findings and limitations: Ubiquitous expanded tumor TCRs were detected in blood more often at tumor resection than at routine follow-up. Additional single-cell paired TCR alpha and beta sequencing was considered necessary to confirm, at a functional level, the hypothesis that regional TCRs recognize regional mutations. Only approximately 13 patients were included in comparisons of baseline and follow-up blood repertoires.

Taken with the paper, the label for time point translates to: blood at routine non-recurrence follow-up after resection. Whole RNA extracted from tumor and nontumor lung tissue, or from cryopreserved PBMC samples, was used for TCR sequencing without cell sorting. Only patients with enough RNA available from two or more tumor regions were chosen for TCR sequencing. Via the germline V gene (reference sequence), CDR1 is MNHEY and CDR2 SMNVEV. The CDR3 spans 15 residues, from the cysteine through the phenylalanine. The only DNA kept is the CDR3, 45 bases in frame from the first base. Germline trimming amounts to 1 base on V and 1 base on J, with 1 as the count of junction bases outside the gene matches. Library construction relied on 5' RACE. Sequencing relied on a NextSeq 500. To allow correction of PCR and sequencing errors, the TCR library protocol tagged every TCR cDNA molecule with a unique molecular identifier. In the source study's methods: TCR identification, UMI-based error correction and CDR3 extraction were all carried out with Decombinator tools. Expanded TCRs were defined as those above a frequency of 2 per 1,000, corresponding to the top 1% of the tumor frequency distribution. Each repertoire was subsampled 100 times to 5,000 TCRs, after which Renyi diversity was computed with the R vegan package. To build CDR3 similarity networks, amino acid triplet string-kernel similarity was used, and CDR3s were connected when their pairwise similarity was above 0.82. The raw public reads went through TCRdb reprocessing: fastp at Q25, MiXCR clone calling, in-frame beta chains kept. Every entry covers one CDR3 protein and lists the most common genes and DNA from its rows. The V and J calls follow TCRdb's processing rather than the paper's. The sample yields around 110,000 distinct CDR3 sequences; less than 15% were counted once. The top ten hold 16% of the sample.

The source is a male donor with early-stage non-small cell lung cancer. The sample consisted of PBMCs, taken at follow-up. The V gene is TRBV27 and the J gene is TRBJ2-1; TRBD2 fits 7 bases in the junction. The DNA sequence follows: TGTGCCAGCAGTTTATTACTAGCGTCCTACAATGAGCAGTTCTTC. The translation is CASSLLLASYNEQFF.